The T cell receptor beta chain under discussion was sequenced for a study of blood T cells in healthy people across ages (dated by TCRdb to the mid-2010s). The study in broad terms: In model experiments, template switching captured about one uniquely barcoded TCR beta cDNA molecule for every two T cells. To track age-related changes in TCR beta repertoire diversity, the study relied on deep sequencing normalized with unique cDNA molecular identifiers. The donors were split into four age groups: young (average about 16 years), middle-aged (around 40), aged (62) and long-lived (more than 80). Donors of different ages were randomly distributed across sequencing lanes to avoid experimental bias. The study analyzed two additional independent replicas of 1 million unique cDNA reads from the same blood draw for two donors, one aged 18 to 29 and one aged 80 or older.

Here is what the overall study found, with its caveats: Estimates of total diversity based on one million sequenced T cells were regarded as lower bounds and as underestimates. Donor CMV infection status was unknown, potentially confounding age-related changes in expanded clonotypes. Since profiling was done on bulk unsorted PBMCs, naive and antigen-experienced compartments could not be conclusively compared. As age increased, observed TCR beta diversity per million T cells dropped in a roughly linear way, and a significant reduction was already evident by age 40. Compared with the aged group, the long-lived group had more naive CD4+ T cells, fewer expanded clones and increased TCR diversity, suggesting age selection. The percentage of naive T cells measured by flow cytometry correlated strongly with observed TCR beta diversity.

Libraries were made using 5' RACE. Instrument used: Illumina HiSeq 2500. A second PCR of 7 to 11 cycles was performed with a sample-barcoded 5' primer and a J-beta primer mix. A unique molecular identifier was introduced onto each TCR beta cDNA molecule by a template-switch 5' adaptor carrying 12 random nucleotides. Each sample yielded at least 2.5 million CDR3-containing paired-end reads. The Mint cDNA synthesis kit, primed by a TRBC-specific oligonucleotide, was used to synthesize first-strand cDNA from all RNA. All cDNA was treated with uracil-DNA glycosylase and then went through a first 18-cycle PCR with the universal primers M1SS and BC2_uni_R. On the study's bioinformatics: For normalization, 1 million high-quality reads were randomly selected from each sample, with every read carrying a distinct molecular identifier. Reads sharing molecular identifiers were discarded rather than binned into consensus sequences. MiTCR, set to a Q25 quality threshold and the strictest error-elimination algorithm, was used for CDR3 identification, clonotype clustering and error correction. A nonparametric unseen species model with Euler transformation was used to estimate lower-bound total TCR beta diversity. TCRdb's own reprocessing of the public reads used fastp at Q25 and MiXCR and kept productive beta chains. Rows merge per CDR3 protein into single entries with the most common DNA and genes. These V and J calls originate from TCRdb's pipeline instead of the authors' own analysis. This sample holds hundreds of thousands of distinct CDR3 sequences; about three fifths were observed only once. Over 20% of the sample rests with the top ten.

The donors were roughly 39 Caucasian individuals from Russia, aged roughly 6 to 100 years, who were systemically healthy. Around 10 milliliters of peripheral blood were collected from each donor into EDTA-treated Vacutainer tubes. PBMCs were isolated by Ficoll-Paque density-gradient centrifugation, with at least 6 million obtained per sample. Trizol reagent was used to extract total RNA from the PBMCs, yielding at least 6 micrograms per sample. The percentages of naive CD45RAhigh/CD27high T cells were determined by flow cytometry on a PBMC aliquot from every donor. From the cysteine up to the phenylalanine, the CDR3 has a length of 14 residues. The kept DNA is CDR3 alone, 42 bases in frame from the first base. The junction shows trimming of 8 bases on V and 5 bases on J, plus 17 bases between the germline ends. As concerns this clonotype: No antigen is known for it. The record has no base qualities; no much larger clone is one base away.

Source material: blood. The V and J genes are TRBV12-3 or TRBV12-4 and TRBJ2-3; TRBD2 is a weak D gene call, 5 bases matching. The sequence came from a man aged 25-45 years in good health. The CDR3 region has the sequence CASGEGRPRDTQYF. The DNA sequence is TGTGCCAGCGGAGAGGGCCGTCCACGAGATACGCAGTATTTT.